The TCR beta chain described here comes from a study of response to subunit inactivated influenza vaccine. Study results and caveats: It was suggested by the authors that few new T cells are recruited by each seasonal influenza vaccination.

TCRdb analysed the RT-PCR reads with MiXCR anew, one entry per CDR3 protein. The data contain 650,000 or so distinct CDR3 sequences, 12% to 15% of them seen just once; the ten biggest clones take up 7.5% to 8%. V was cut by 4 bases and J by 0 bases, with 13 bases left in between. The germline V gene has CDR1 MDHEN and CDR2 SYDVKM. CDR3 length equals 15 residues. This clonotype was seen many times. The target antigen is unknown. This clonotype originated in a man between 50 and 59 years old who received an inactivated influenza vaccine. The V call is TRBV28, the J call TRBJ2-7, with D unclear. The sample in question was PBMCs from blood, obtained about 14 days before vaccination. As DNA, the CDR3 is TGTGCCAGCAGTTCCGGCGAGCTGCTCTCCTACGAGCAGTACTTC. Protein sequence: CASSSGELLSYEQYF. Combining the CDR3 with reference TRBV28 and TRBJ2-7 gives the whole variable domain DVKVTQSSRYLVKRTGEKVFLECVQDMDHENMFWYRQDPGLGLRLIYFSYDVKMKEKGDIPEGYSVSREKKERFSLILESASTNQTSMYLCASSSGELLSYEQYFGPGTRLTVT.